This is a list of T cell receptor beta chains from one sample in a study of a mutant IDH1 vaccine in newly diagnosed glioma. Measured with immunoSEQ multiplex PCR; TCRdb has only the in-frame clones, and not every one. In the table there are about 77,000 clones, around 83% of which are singletons. Their cognate antigens are unknown. The sample here was PBMCs, taken from a glioma patient whose treatment included an IDH1 peptide vaccine. Receptors originate from a woman aged 45-65 years with glioma. The CDR3 runs from the conserved cysteine through the conserved F or W. D genes are given only for firm matches. A row's size may be missing; if present it is once, few, many or a size class.

.	15	TRBV7-2	TRBJ1-1	.	TGTGCCAGCAGCTTCGGTCATTCAGGGAACACTGAAGCTTTCTTT	CASSFGHSGNTEAFF
TRBD1	15	TRBV19	TRBJ1-4	.	TGTGCCAGTAGTGTGGACAGGGGGCAGCATGAAAAACTGTTTTTT	CASSVDRGQHEKLFF
TRBD1	16	TRBV10-1	TRBJ1-2	.	TGCGCCAGCAGTGACAAGGTGGACAGGGGCTGGGATGGCTACACCTTC	CASSDKVDRGWDGYTF
.	14	TRBV27	TRBJ2-1	.	TGTGCCAGCAGTTTAGGGCAGATTAGCAATGAGCAGTTCTTC	CASSLGQISNEQFF
.	14	TRBV6-4	TRBJ2-7	.	TGTGCCAGAACGTTTAGGAGGCTTTCCTACGAGCAGTACTTC	CARTFRRLSYEQYF
.	16	TRBV10-3	TRBJ2-5	.	TGTGCCATCAGTGAGGCCCCCACCGAGTACCAAGAGACCCAGTACTTC	CAISEAPTEYQETQYF
.	18	TRBV7-2	TRBJ1-6	.	TGTGCCAGCAGCCTCGTCGTGGTTGATGTATCCTATAATTCACCCCTCCACTTT	CASSLVVVDVSYNSPLHF
.	15	TRBV11-2	TRBJ2-5	.	TGTGCCAGCAGCGGCGGGGACACCCGATGGTCCCCTATTGACTTC	CASSGGDTRWSPIDF
.	13	TRBV9	TRBJ1-1	.	TGTGCCAGCAGCGTGACAGGGAACACTGAAGCTTTCTTT	CASSVTGNTEAFF
TRBD1	14	TRBV10-3	TRBJ2-2	.	TGTGCCATCCTGGACAGGGATAACACCGGGGAGCTGTTTTTT	CAILDRDNTGELFF
TRBD2	13	TRBV6-5	TRBJ2-7	few	TGTGCCAGCAGTCGGGAGGAGGCGTACGAGCAGTACTTC	CASSREEAYEQYF
TRBD1	14	TRBV6-6	TRBJ1-5	.	TGTGCCAGCAGCGGGACAGACTGGCCTCAGCCCCAGCATTTT	CASSGTDWPQPQHF
TRBD1	18	TRBV27	TRBJ1-1	few	TGTGCCAGCGTGGGTCGGACAGGGAGGGATACCATGAACACTGAAGCTTTCTTT	CASVGRTGRDTMNTEAFF
.	19	TRBV21-1	TRBJ1-6	.	TGTGCCAGCAGCAACGCCGGGCCGGGGCACCGTCCTTATAATTCACCCCTCCACTTT	CASSNAGPGHRPYNSPLHF
TRBD1	14	TRBV12-5	TRBJ1-4	.	TGTGCTAGTGGTTTACTGGGACAGAGTGAAAAACTGTTTTTT	CASGLLGQSEKLFF
TRBD1	14	TRBV27	TRBJ1-1	.	TGTGCCAGCAGGCTACAGGGGGTGAACACTGAAGCTTTCTTT	CASRLQGVNTEAFF
.	11	TRBV29-1	TRBJ2-7	.	TGCAGCGTTGGGGATCCACCCGAGCAGTACTTC	CSVGDPPEQYF
.	13	TRBV6-6	TRBJ1-1	.	TGTGCCAGCTGCGTCGGGAATCCGGCTGAAGCTTTCTTT	CASCVGNPAEAFF
.	15	TRBV11-2	TRBJ2-1	.	TGTGCCAGCAATTCACCGGGACCCCGGAGGAATGAGCAGTTCTTC	CASNSPGPRRNEQFF
.	14	TRBV11-2	TRBJ1-3	.	TGTGCCAGCAGCTTAATGGAGGGGGGAAACACCATATATTTT	CASSLMEGGNTIYF
.	15	TRBV19	TRBJ1-6	once	TGTGCCAGTTCGACCCAGGGACGGATTAATTCACCCCTCCACTTT	CASSTQGRINSPLHF
.	16	TRBV13	TRBJ2-1	.	TGTGCCAGCAGCTTCCGGGAGCAGAGCTCCTACAATGAGCAGTTCTTC	CASSFREQSSYNEQFF
.	15	TRBV25-1	TRBJ2-1	.	TGTGCCAGCAGTGAATATGTGGCTAGCGTCAATGAGCAGTTCTTC	CASSEYVASVNEQFF
.	12	TRBV29-1	TRBJ2-3	.	TGCAGCGTGGAGGAAGACACAGATACGCAGTATTTT	CSVEEDTDTQYF
TRBD1	14	TRBV10-2	TRBJ2-7	.	TGCGCCAGCAGTGAAGACAGGGCTACCTACGAGCAGTACTTC	CASSEDRATYEQYF
.	14	TRBV2	TRBJ1-1	.	TGTGCCAGCAGTGTCCCACCCATGAACACTGAAGCTTTCTTT	CASSVPPMNTEAFF
.	14	TRBV4-1	TRBJ1-2	few	TGCGCCAGCAGCCAAGCGGCAGGGGAAATAGGCTACACCTTC	CASSQAAGEIGYTF
.	18	TRBV4-1	TRBJ1-3	.	TGCGCCAGCAGCCAAGGGGGGGGTCAGGGGCCTCCTGGAAACACCATATATTTT	CASSQGGGQGPPGNTIYF
.	15	TRBV2	TRBJ1-3	.	TGTGCCAGCAGTGCCAGCAGGTACTCTGGAAACACCATATATTTT	CASSASRYSGNTIYF
.	15	TRBV6-6	TRBJ2-1	.	TGTGCCAGCAGTTACGTAGCGGTCCTCTACAATGAGCAGTTCTTC	CASSYVAVLYNEQFF
TRBD2	13	TRBV2	TRBJ2-5	few	TGTGCCAGCATGGGGGGAGGGTCAGAGACCCAGTACTTC	CASMGGGSETQYF
.	13	TRBV14	TRBJ2-1	few	TGTGCCAGCAGCCAAGTAAACTTACGTGAGCAGTTCTTC	CASSQVNLREQFF
TRBD2	17	TRBV9	TRBJ2-5	.	TGTGCCAGCAGCGTAGCGGGCAGGGAGGGGTACCAAGAGACCCAGTACTTC	CASSVAGREGYQETQYF
TRBD2	14	TRBV27	TRBJ2-7	.	TGTGCCAGCAGGAGATCGGGGGGGTCCTACGAGCAGTACTTC	CASRRSGGSYEQYF
TRBD2	16	TRBV11-2	TRBJ2-2	.	TGTGCCAGCAGACCTACTAGCGGGAGGGGGAGCGGGGAGCTGTTTTTT	CASRPTSGRGSGELFF
TRBD1	15	TRBV30	TRBJ1-5	once	TGTGCCTGGCAGGACAGGGGAAGTGGTTATCTCCCCCAGCATTTT	CAWQDRGSGYLPQHF